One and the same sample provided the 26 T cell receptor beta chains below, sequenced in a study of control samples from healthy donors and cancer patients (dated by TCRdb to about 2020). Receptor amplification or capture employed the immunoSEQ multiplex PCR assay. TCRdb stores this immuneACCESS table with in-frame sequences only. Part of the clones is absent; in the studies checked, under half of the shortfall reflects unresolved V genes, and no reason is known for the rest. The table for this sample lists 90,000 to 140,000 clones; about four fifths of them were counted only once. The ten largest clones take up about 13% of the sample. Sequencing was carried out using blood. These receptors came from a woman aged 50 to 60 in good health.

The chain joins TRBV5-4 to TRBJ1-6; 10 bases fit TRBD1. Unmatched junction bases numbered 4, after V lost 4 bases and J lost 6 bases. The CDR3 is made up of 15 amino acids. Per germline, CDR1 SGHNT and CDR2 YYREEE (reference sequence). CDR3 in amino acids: CASSLGTGVNSPLHF. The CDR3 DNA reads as TGTGCCAGCAGCCTTGGGACAGGGGTTAATTCACCCCTCCACTTT.

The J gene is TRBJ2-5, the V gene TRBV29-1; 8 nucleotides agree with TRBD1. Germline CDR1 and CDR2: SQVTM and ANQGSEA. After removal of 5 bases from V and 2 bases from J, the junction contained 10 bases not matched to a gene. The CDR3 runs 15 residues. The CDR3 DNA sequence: TGCAGCGTTCGTGACCGGACAGGGATGCAAGAGACCCAGTACTTC. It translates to CSVRDRTGMQETQYF.

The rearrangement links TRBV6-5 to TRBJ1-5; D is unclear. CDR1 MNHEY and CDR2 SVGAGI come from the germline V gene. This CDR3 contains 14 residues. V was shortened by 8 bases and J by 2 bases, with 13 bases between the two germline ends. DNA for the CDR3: TGTGCCAGCTCGCAGTCTTATGGCAATCAGCCCCAGCATTTT. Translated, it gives CASSQSYGNQPQHF.

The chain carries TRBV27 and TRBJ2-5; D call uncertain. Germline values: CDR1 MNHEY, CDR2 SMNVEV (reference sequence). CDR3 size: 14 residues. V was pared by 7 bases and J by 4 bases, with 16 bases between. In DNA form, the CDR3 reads TGTGCCAGCACCCCTCTGGGGTCAAGAGAGACCCAGTACTTC. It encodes CASTPLGSRETQYF.

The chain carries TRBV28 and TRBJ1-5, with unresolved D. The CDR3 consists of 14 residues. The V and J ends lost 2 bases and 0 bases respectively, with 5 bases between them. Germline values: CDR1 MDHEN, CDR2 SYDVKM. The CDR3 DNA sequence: TGTGCCAGCAGTTTAGTTAATAGCAATCAGCCCCAGCATTTT. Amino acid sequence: CASSLVNSNQPQHF.

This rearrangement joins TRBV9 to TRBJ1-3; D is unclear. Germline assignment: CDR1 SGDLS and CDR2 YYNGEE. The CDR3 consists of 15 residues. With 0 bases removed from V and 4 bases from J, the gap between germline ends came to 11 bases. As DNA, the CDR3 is TGTGCCAGCAGCGTAGACGGGGTTGGAGGAAACACCATATATTTT. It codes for CASSVDGVGGNTIYF.

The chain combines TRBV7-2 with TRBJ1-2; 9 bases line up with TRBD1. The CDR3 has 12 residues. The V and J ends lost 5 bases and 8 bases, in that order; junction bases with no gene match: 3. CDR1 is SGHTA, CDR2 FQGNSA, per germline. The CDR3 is CASSRTGEGYTF. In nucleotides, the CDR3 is TGTGCCAGCAGCAGGACAGGGGAGGGCTACACCTTC.

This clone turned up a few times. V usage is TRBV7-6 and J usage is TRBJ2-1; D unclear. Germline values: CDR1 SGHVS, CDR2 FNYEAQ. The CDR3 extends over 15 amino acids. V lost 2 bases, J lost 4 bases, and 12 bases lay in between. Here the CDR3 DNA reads TGTGCCAGCAGCTTAAGTAGCTCCCTATACAATGAGCAGTTCTTC. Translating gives CASSLSSSLYNEQFF.

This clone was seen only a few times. CDR3 sequence: CASSEASISNQPQHF. As DNA, the CDR3 is TGTGCCAGCAGTGAAGCCTCCATCAGCAATCAGCCCCAGCATTTT. The chain employs TRBV2 and TRBJ1-5; D uncertain. Trimming left V 0 bases short and J 1 base short, with 7 bases between. The CDR3 runs to 15 residues. From germline, CDR1 is SNHLY and CDR2 FYNNEI.

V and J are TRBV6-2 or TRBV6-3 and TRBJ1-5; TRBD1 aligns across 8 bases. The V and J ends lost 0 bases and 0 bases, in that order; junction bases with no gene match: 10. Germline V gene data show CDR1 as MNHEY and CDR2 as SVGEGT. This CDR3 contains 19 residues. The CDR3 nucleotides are TGTGCCAGCAGTTACTCCCTGAGGACAGGGCGTTATAGCAATCAGCCCCAGCATTTT. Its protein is CASSYSLRTGRYSNQPQHF.

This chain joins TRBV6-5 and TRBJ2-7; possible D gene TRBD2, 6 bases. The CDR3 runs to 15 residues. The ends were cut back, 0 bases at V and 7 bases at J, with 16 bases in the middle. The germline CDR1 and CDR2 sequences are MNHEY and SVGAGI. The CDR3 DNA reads TGTGCCAGCAGTTACTCGGGGGGATTACTACGGGAGCAGTACTTC. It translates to CASSYSGGLLREQYF.

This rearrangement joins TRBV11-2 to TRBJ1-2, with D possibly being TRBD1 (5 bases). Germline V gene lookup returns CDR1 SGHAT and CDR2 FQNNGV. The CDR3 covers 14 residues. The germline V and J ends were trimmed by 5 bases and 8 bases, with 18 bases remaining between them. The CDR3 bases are TGTGCCAGCAGCCATGCCCGGGGGGGAGGGGGCTACACCTTC. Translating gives CASSHARGGGGYTF.

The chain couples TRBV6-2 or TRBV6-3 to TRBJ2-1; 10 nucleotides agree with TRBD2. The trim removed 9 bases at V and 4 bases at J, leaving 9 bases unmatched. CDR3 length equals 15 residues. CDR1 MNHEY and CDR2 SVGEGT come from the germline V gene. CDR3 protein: CASNPSSGGYNEQFF. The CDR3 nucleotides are TGTGCCAGTAACCCTTCTAGCGGGGGATACAATGAGCAGTTCTTC.

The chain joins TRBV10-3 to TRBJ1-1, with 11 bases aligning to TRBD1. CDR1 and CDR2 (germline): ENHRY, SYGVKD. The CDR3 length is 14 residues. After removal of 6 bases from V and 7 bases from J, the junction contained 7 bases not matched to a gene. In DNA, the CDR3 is TGTGCCATCAGAAGGACAGGGGGCTACGGTGAAGCTTTCTTT. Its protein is CAIRRTGGYGEAFF.

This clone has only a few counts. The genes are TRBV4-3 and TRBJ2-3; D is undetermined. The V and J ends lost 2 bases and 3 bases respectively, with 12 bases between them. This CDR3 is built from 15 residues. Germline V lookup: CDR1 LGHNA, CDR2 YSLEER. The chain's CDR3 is CASSQTAQVTDTQYF. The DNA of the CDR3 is TGCGCCAGCAGCCAAACCGCCCAGGTTACAGATACGCAGTATTTT.

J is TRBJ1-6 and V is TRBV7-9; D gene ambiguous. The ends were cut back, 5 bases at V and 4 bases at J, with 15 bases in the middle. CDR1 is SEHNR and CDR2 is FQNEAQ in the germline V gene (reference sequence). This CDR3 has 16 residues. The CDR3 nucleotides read TGTGCCAGCAGCCCGGGCGGGGATACGTATAATTCACCCCTCCACTTT. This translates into CASSPGGDTYNSPLHF.

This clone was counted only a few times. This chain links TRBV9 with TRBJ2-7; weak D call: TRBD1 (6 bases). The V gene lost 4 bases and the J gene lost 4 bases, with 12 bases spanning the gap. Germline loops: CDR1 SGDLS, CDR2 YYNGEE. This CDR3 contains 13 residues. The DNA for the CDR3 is TGTGCCAGCAGCCTGGGCAGGGGTTACGAGCAGTACTTC. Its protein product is CASSLGRGYEQYF.

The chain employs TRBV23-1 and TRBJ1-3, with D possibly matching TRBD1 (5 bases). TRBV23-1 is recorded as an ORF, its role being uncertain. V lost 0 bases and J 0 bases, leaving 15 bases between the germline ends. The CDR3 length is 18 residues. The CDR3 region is CASSQSVGGYTSGNTIYF. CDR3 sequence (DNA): TGCGCCAGCAGTCAATCCGTCGGGGGTTATACCTCTGGAAACACCATATATTTT.

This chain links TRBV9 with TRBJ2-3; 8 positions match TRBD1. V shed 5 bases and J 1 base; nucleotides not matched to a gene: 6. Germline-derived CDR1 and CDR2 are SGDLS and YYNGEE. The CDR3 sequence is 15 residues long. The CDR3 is CASRPPGQGTDTQYF. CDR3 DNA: TGTGCCAGCAGACCTCCGGGACAGGGCACAGATACGCAGTATTTT.

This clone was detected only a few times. CDR3 amino acids: CATSESASGTGFHEQYF. CDR3 nucleotides: TGTGCCACCAGTGAATCAGCTTCCGGGACAGGGTTCCACGAGCAGTACTTC. This sequence joins TRBV24-1 and TRBJ2-7; 9 nucleotides match TRBD1. V lost 4 bases, J lost 5 bases, and 14 bases stayed unmatched. Germline V gene data show CDR1 as KGHDR and CDR2 as SFDVKD. The CDR3 is made up of 17 amino acids.

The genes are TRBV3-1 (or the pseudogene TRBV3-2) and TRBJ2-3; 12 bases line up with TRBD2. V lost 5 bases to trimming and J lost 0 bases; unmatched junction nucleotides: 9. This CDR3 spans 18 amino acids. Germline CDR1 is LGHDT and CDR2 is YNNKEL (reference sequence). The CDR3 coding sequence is TGTGCCAGCAGCTTCCGGACTAGCGGGGTAACTAGCACAGATACGCAGTATTTT. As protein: CASSFRTSGVTSTDTQYF.

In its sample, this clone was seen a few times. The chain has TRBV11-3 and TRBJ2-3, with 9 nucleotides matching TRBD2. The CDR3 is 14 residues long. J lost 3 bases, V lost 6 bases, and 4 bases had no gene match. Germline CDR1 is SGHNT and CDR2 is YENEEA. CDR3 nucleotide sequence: TGTGCCAGCAGTCTAGCGGGAAGGACAGATACGCAGTATTTT. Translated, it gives CASSLAGRTDTQYF.

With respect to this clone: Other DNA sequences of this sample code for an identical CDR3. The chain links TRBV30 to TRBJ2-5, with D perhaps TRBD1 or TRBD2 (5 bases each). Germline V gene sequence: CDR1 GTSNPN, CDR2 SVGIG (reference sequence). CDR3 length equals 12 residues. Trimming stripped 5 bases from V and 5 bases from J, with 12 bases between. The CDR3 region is CAWAGARETQYF. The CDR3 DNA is TGTGCCTGGGCCGGGGCGCGGGAGACCCAGTACTTC.

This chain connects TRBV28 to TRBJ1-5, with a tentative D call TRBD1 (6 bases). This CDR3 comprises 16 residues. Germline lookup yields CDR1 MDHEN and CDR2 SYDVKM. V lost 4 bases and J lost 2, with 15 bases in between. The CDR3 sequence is CASSYRGASGNQPQHF. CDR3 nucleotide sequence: TGTGCCAGCAGTTATCGGGGGGCGAGTGGCAATCAGCCCCAGCATTTT.

Written as DNA, the CDR3 is TGCAGCGTTGAGACTAGCGGGAGCTCCTACAATGAGCAGTTCTTC. Amino acids: CSVETSGSSYNEQFF. The chain recombines TRBV29-1 with TRBJ2-1; TRBD2 matches at 12 bases. CDR3 length equals 15 residues. V lost 3 bases to trimming and J lost 0 bases; unmatched junction nucleotides: 0. Germline-derived CDR1 and CDR2 are SQVTM and ANQGSEA.

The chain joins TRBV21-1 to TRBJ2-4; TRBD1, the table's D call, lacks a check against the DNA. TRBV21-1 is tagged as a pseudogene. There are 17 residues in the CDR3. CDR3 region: CASSKGRTGGAKNIQYF. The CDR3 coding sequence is TGTGCCAGCAGCAAAGGAAGGACAGGGGGAGCCAAAAACATTCAGTACTTC.